In its sample, the clone carrying this T cell receptor beta chain was seen many times. RNA transcripts were the template for amplifying TCR beta CDR3 regions. Researchers ran a first-round RT-PCR on the TCR CDR3 using the HTBI primer set. A single record per CDR3 protein comes from TCRdb applying MiXCR to the multiplex PCR reads. Found here are 34,000 or so distinct CDR3 sequences, 52% of them singletons; the top ten hold 25%. The record originates from a study of T cells in Graves' hyperthyroidism and ophthalmopathy. CDR3 length equals 15 residues. V was cut by 0 bases and J by 7 bases, with 17 bases left in between. Germline V gene sequence: CDR1 DFQATT, CDR2 SNEGSKA (reference sequence).

The chain is built from TRBV20-1 and TRBJ2-3, with D perhaps assigned TRBD1 or TRBD2 (6 bases each). The sequence was collected from a woman aged 40 to 50 with Graves' ophthalmopathy. The sample consisted of blood. The DNA for the CDR3 is TGCAGTGCTAGAGATAACCGGGGGCCTTGGTATACGCAGTATTTT. This codes for CSARDNRGPWYTQYF.